The 9 T cell receptor beta chains listed next were all sequenced from one sample in a study of beta chain features in type 1 diabetes. All of the isolated RNA was reverse transcribed, so expressed TCRB transcripts were sequenced. Assay used: immunoSEQ multiplex PCR; TCRdb lists only in-frame clones, some missing. The sample shows roughly 330,000 clones, 11% of them seen only once. The sample comprised naive CD4+ T cells from blood. Receptors originate from a young woman in good health.

This clone was seen more than once but under ten times. J is TRBJ1-2 and V is TRBV28; no reliable D call. Trimming cost V 9 bases and J 7 bases, with 21 bases left between them. The germline CDR1 and CDR2 sequences are MDHEN and SYDVKM. The CDR3 spans 14 residues. This CDR3 reads CASGEGRGGSGYTF. The CDR3 bases are TGTGCCAGTGGTGAAGGAAGAGGAGGCTCTGGCTACACCTTC.

This clone was found a few times. The J gene is TRBJ2-7, the V gene TRBV18; TRBD1 aligns across 7 bases. The CDR3 runs 13 residues. Trimming took 2 bases from V and 7 from J; bases not matched to a gene: 5. The germline V gene has CDR1 KGHSH and CDR2 LQKENI. The CDR3 protein is CASSPGQEREQYF. In DNA, the CDR3 is TGTGCCAGCTCACCAGGACAGGAAAGAGAGCAGTACTTC.

In its sample, this clone was seen a few times. This chain joins TRBV5-1 and TRBJ2-7, with a possible D match to TRBD1 (6 bases). The V end was cut by 5 bases, the J end by 3 bases, with 9 bases between. Germline V gives CDR1 SGHRS, CDR2 YFSETQ. The CDR3 loop spans 12 amino acids. The CDR3: CASSSTGYEQYF. For the CDR3, the DNA is TGCGCCAGCAGTTCGACAGGCTACGAGCAGTACTTC.

The chain recombines TRBV18 with TRBJ2-2; 7 nucleotides align to TRBD1. Germline V gene lookup returns CDR1 KGHSH and CDR2 LQKENI. J lost 1 base, V lost 3 bases, and 8 bases had no gene match. This CDR3 region has 17 residues. The CDR3 reads CASSPIQGKQNTGELFF. The CDR3 nucleotides read TGTGCCAGCTCACCGATACAGGGGAAGCAGAACACCGGGGAGCTGTTTTTT.

This clone showed up just a few times. The chain uses TRBV7-2 and TRBJ2-2, with 8 bases fitting TRBD2. This CDR3 has 15 residues. Trimming removed 4 bases from V and 4 bases from J; junction bases left unmatched: 5. CDR1 and CDR2 from the germline V gene are SGHTA and FQGNSA. In nucleotides, the CDR3 is TGTGCCAGCAGCTGGTCTAGCGGGCTCACCGGGGAGCTGTTTTTT. Translating it yields CASSWSSGLTGELFF.

V and J are TRBV28 and TRBJ1-5; possibly TRBD1 for D (5 bases). Germline values: CDR1 MDHEN, CDR2 SYDVKM. Between the trimmed V and J ends, which lost 7 bases and 0 bases, there was a span of 13 bases. This CDR3 spans 15 amino acids. CDR3 protein: CASKFSGGSNQPQHF. In DNA form, the CDR3 reads TGTGCCAGCAAGTTTAGCGGGGGTAGCAATCAGCCCCAGCATTTT.

There are a few counts of this clone. The chain has TRBV4-3 and TRBJ2-3, with 7 bases that match TRBD2. V trimming: 0 bases; J trimming: 2 bases; junction bases outside the gene matches: 5. Germline V lookup: CDR1 LGHNA, CDR2 YSLEER. The CDR3 covers 16 residues. CDR3 sequence (DNA): TGCGCCAGCAGCCAAGATCTCCGGGGGGTCACAGATACGCAGTATTTT. Amino acid sequence: CASSQDLRGVTDTQYF.

The CDR3 nucleotides are TGTGCCAGCAGCTTAGAGCTCAATGGCTACACCTTC. This sequence encodes CASSLELNGYTF. The V gene is TRBV7-9, the J gene TRBJ1-2, with no clear D. Per germline, CDR1 SEHNR and CDR2 FQNEAQ (reference sequence). This CDR3 has 12 residues. Between the trimmed V and J ends, which lost 1 base and 6 bases, there was a span of 6 bases.

This chain joins TRBV5-6 and TRBJ2-1, with 11 nucleotides matching TRBD2. There are 16 residues in the CDR3. The V segment lost 7 bases and the J segment 4 bases; nucleotides outside the gene matches: 10. Germline V gives CDR1 SGHDT, CDR2 YYEEEE. The DNA for the CDR3 is TGTGCCAGCGGTAGCGGGAGGGCCCTTAGATACAATGAGCAGTTCTTC. It codes for CASGSGRALRYNEQFF.